What follows are 30 T cell receptor beta chains derived from one specimen sequenced in a study of blood T cell repertoires in COVID-19. Repertoires were generated with immunoSEQ multiplex PCR, while TCRdb's copy carries only in-frame clones and drops some. The sample includes around 380,000 clones, approximately 80% of them seen just once. The sample comprised peripheral blood. All receptors come from a human donor with acute or convalescent COVID-19. The donor label of this sample is uncertain.

The chain is built from TRBV7-8 and TRBJ2-1; D may be TRBD1 (6 bases). CDR1 is SGHVS and CDR2 is FQNEAQ in the germline V gene. The V and J ends lost 0 bases and 4 bases respectively, with 31 bases between them. This CDR3 spans 22 amino acids. The CDR3 is CASSLAPRPRTEGQTLYNEQFF. The CDR3 DNA sequence: TGTGCCAGCAGCTTAGCCCCCCGCCCTCGTACTGAAGGACAGACCTTATACAATGAGCAGTTCTTC.

This chain links TRBV2 with TRBJ2-3; D is perhaps TRBD1 (6 bases). CDR1 and CDR2 from the germline V gene are SNHLY and FYNNEI. The CDR3 length is 13 residues. V was cut by 6 bases and J by 5 bases, with 12 bases left in between. The DNA for the CDR3 is TGTGCCAGCAGGTGGGACATGGTAGATACGCAGTATTTT. This encodes CASRWDMVDTQYF.

The chain couples TRBV20-1 to TRBJ2-7; D is undetermined. CDR3 length: 11 amino acids. Germline values: CDR1 DFQATT, CDR2 SNEGSKA (reference sequence). V was clipped by 1 base and J by 5 bases, with 6 bases between them. CDR3 loop: CSARAVHEQYF. CDR3 bases: TGCAGTGCTAGAGCAGTACACGAGCAGTACTTC.

This clone was seen a few times. This rearrangement joins TRBV2 to TRBJ1-2; 9 bases align to TRBD1. The CDR3 has 13 amino acids. From germline, CDR1 is SNHLY and CDR2 FYNNEI. The V segment lost 6 bases and the J segment 4 bases; nucleotides outside the gene matches: 3. The CDR3 here is CASSTGGAYGYTF. The CDR3, as DNA: TGTGCCAGCAGCACAGGGGGCGCCTATGGCTACACCTTC.

Comment on this clone: The junction shows a germline mismatch at one end, possibly a read error. The chain is built from TRBV10-2 and TRBJ1-1; TRBD1 might be the D (5 bases). The CDR3 is made up of 15 amino acids. Germline V gives CDR1 WSHSY, CDR2 SAAADI. The CDR3 region is CASSDLGRANSEAFF. As DNA, the CDR3 is TGCGCCAGCAGTGACCTTGGCAGGGCGAACTCTGAAGCTTTCTTT.

This clone was seen more than once but under ten times. This CDR3 reads CASRRAEWGNTEAFF. The CDR3 DNA sequence: TGTGCCAGCAGGCGGGCAGAATGGGGTAACACTGAAGCTTTCTTT. This chain links TRBV2 with TRBJ1-1; unclear D gene. The germline V gene has CDR1 SNHLY and CDR2 FYNNEI. The V and J ends lost 6 bases and 2 bases respectively, with 16 bases between them. The CDR3 totals 15 residues.

This sequence joins TRBV15 and TRBJ1-6; TRBD1 is a possible D gene (5 bases). Germline-derived CDR1 and CDR2 are LNHNV and YYDKDF (reference sequence). The CDR3 has 16 amino acids. Trimming took off 5 bases at V and 8 bases at J, with 19 bases between the two ends. DNA for the CDR3: TGTGCCACCAGCGGGGCCGGGACTTACTCCCATTCACCCCTCCACTTT. This sequence encodes CATSGAGTYSHSPLHF. Complete variable domain (other parts from reference TRBV15 and TRBJ1-6): DAMVIQNPRYQVTQFGKPVTLSCSQTLNHNVMYWYQQKSSQAPKLLFHYYDKDFNNEADTPDNFQSRRPNTSFCFLDIRSPGLGDTAMYLCATSGAGTYSHSPLHFGNGTRLTVT.

This clone was detected only a few times. V gene TRBV18 combines with J gene TRBJ2-7; weak D call: TRBD1 (6 bases). Deletions cut 1 base from V and 3 bases from J, with 13 bases between. The CDR3 extends over 15 amino acids. Germline V lookup: CDR1 KGHSH, CDR2 LQKENI. For the CDR3, the DNA is TGTGCCAGCTCACCACGTTCTTCGGGACACTACGAGCAGTACTTC. Its translation is CASSPRSSGHYEQYF.

The chain uses TRBV6-1 and TRBJ1-5, with D tentatively TRBD1 (5 bases). The germline V and J ends were trimmed by 4 bases and 2 bases, with 21 bases remaining between them. Germline lookup yields CDR1 MNHNS and CDR2 SASEGT. The CDR3 sequence is 18 residues long. The CDR3: CASSGRDGGGVGNQPQHF. The CDR3 coding sequence is TGTGCCAGCAGTGGTCGGGACGGCGGAGGGGTAGGCAATCAGCCCCAGCATTTT.

J is TRBJ1-4 and V is TRBV4-2; 9 bases align to TRBD1. The CDR3 totals 15 residues. J lost 7 bases, V lost 3 bases, and 6 bases had no gene match. Germline V CDR1 and CDR2: LGHNA, YNFKEQ. The CDR3 DNA sequence: TGTGCCAGCAGCCACTATGACAGGGGGGGTGAAAAACTGTTTTTT. It is translated as CASSHYDRGGEKLFF.

The sample holds a few counts of this clone. Other DNA sequences in this sample translate to the same CDR3. DNA for the CDR3: TGTGCCAGCAGCGTCGGGCCAAGCGGCACTGAAGCTTTCTTT. Translation: CASSVGPSGTEAFF. The chain joins TRBV9 to TRBJ1-1; no clear D. Germline CDR1 SGDLS, CDR2 YYNGEE. V lost 2 bases, J lost 4 bases, and 12 bases lay in between. CDR3 length: 14 amino acids.

V and J are TRBV30 and TRBJ1-2; no firm D call. Germline-derived CDR1 and CDR2 are GTSNPN and SVGIG (reference sequence). This CDR3 contains 12 residues. The V end was cut by 4 bases, the J end by 2 bases, with 8 bases between. The CDR3 bases are TGTGCCTGGACACCGGGGAACTATGGCTACACCTTC. It translates to CAWTPGNYGYTF.

The chain combines TRBV3-1 (or the pseudogene TRBV3-2) with TRBJ1-1, with D perhaps matching TRBD1 (5 bases). This CDR3 is built from 17 residues. The V gene's germline CDR1 is LGHDT and CDR2 YNNKEL (reference sequence). The germline V and J ends were trimmed by 1 base and 1 base, with 16 bases remaining between them. CDR3 coding DNA: TGTGCCAGCAGCCAAGCTGGAAGGGGCATGGGGAACACTGAAGCTTTCTTT. Protein sequence: CASSQAGRGMGNTEAFF.

The chain links TRBV3-1 (or the pseudogene TRBV3-2) to TRBJ1-6; D perhaps matches TRBD1 (5 bases). Trimming shortened V by 0 bases and J by 14 bases, and 14 bases separated the two germline ends. The length of the CDR3 is 14 residues. The germline V gene encodes CDR1 LGHDT and CDR2 YNNKEL (reference sequence). The CDR3 spells CASSQEVKRGALHF. The CDR3 region has the DNA TGTGCCAGCAGCCAAGAAGTTAAACGGGGGGCCCTCCACTTT.

The chain is built from TRBV5-1 and TRBJ1-2; 8 bases fit TRBD1. The germline CDR1 and CDR2 sequences are SGHRS and YFSETQ. V shed 4 bases and J 0 bases; nucleotides not matched to a gene: 5. The CDR3 totals 15 residues. The CDR3 DNA follows: TGCGCCAGCAGCGCGACAGGGGTATCTAACTATGGCTACACCTTC. This encodes CASSATGVSNYGYTF.

V is TRBV19 and J is TRBJ1-2; 12 bases fit TRBD1. V shed 3 bases and J 4 bases; nucleotides not matched to a gene: 9. CDR1 and CDR2 from the germline V gene are LNHDA and SQIVND (reference sequence). The CDR3 totals 17 residues. The CDR3 loop reads CASSISGTGGTGYGYTF. For the CDR3, the DNA is TGTGCCAGTAGTATTTCCGGGACAGGGGGCACAGGCTATGGCTACACCTTC.

This chain connects TRBV11-2 to TRBJ1-1; TRBD1 might be the D (5 bases). Between the trimmed V and J ends, which lost 1 base and 12 bases, there was a span of 9 bases. The CDR3 runs 11 residues. Germline CDR1 and CDR2: SGHAT and FQNNGV. The CDR3 sequence: CASSLVGGTFF. The CDR3 coding sequence is TGTGCCAGCAGCTTAGTTGGGGGGACTTTCTTT.

V gene TRBV30 combines with J gene TRBJ2-7; 11 bases fit TRBD2. This CDR3 region has 19 residues. Trimming took 6 bases from V and 0 from J; bases not matched to a gene: 19. The germline V gene has CDR1 GTSNPN and CDR2 SVGIG (reference sequence). The CDR3 spells CACLKITSGGRLSSYEQYF. The CDR3 DNA sequence: TGTGCCTGCCTAAAGATCACTAGCGGGGGCCGTCTTAGCTCCTACGAGCAGTACTTC.

The chain has TRBV9 and TRBJ2-1, with 10 bases aligning to TRBD2. CDR1 SGDLS and CDR2 YYNGEE come from the germline V gene. This CDR3 has 20 amino acids. With 0 bases clipped from V and 3 bases from J, the junction kept 15 bases outside the gene matches. This CDR3 is CASSVDLVVGLADLYNEQFF. In DNA, the CDR3 is TGTGCCAGCAGCGTAGATTTAGTGGTCGGACTAGCGGATCTCTACAATGAGCAGTTCTTC.

The rearrangement uses TRBV24-1 and TRBJ2-7; D gene ambiguous. The V and J ends lost 5 bases and 4 bases respectively, with 17 bases between them. Germline CDR1 KGHDR, CDR2 SFDVKD. There are 15 residues in the CDR3. The CDR3 protein is CATSADDSTKYEQYF. In DNA form, the CDR3 reads TGTGCCACCAGTGCCGATGATAGCACCAAATACGAGCAGTACTTC.

This clone appeared a single time. The V gene is TRBV6-1, the J gene TRBJ2-7, with no clear D. The CDR3 spans 14 residues. V lost 2 bases to trimming and J lost 3 bases, with 11 bases between them. Per the germline V gene, CDR1 is MNHNS and CDR2 is SASEGT. The DNA of the CDR3 is TGTGCCAGCAGTGAATCCAGTTTTGACTACGAGCAGTACTTC. Protein product: CASSESSFDYEQYF.

This clone showed up just a few times. V is TRBV6-1 and J is TRBJ2-1; 7 nucleotides agree with TRBD2. Germline lookup yields CDR1 MNHNS and CDR2 SASEGT. The CDR3 spans 14 residues. The V and J ends lost 0 bases and 4 bases, in that order; junction bases with no gene match: 0. In nucleotides, the CDR3 is TGTGCCAGCAGTGAAGCGGGGGGGTACAATGAGCAGTTCTTC. It specifies CASSEAGGYNEQFF.

The V call is TRBV30, the J call TRBJ1-2; no clear D gene. This CDR3 has 14 residues. Trimming pared 0 bases from V and 5 bases from J, leaving 13 bases between. From germline, CDR1 is GTSNPN and CDR2 SVGIG (reference sequence). CDR3 coding DNA: TGTGCCTGGAGTGTGAACTGGTCAGGTTATGGCTACACCTTC. It translates to CAWSVNWSGYGYTF.

This chain connects TRBV5-1 to TRBJ1-2, with no clear D. The V end was cut by 0 bases, the J end by 4 bases, with 10 bases between. The CDR3 covers 14 residues. Germline V lookup: CDR1 SGHRS, CDR2 YFSETQ. The CDR3 loop is CASSLEVEVYGYTF. DNA of the CDR3: TGCGCCAGCAGCTTGGAAGTAGAGGTCTATGGCTACACCTTC.

This clone was detected a few times. The chain recombines TRBV6-2 or TRBV6-3 with TRBJ2-1; 10 bases agree with TRBD2. Germline V gene sequence: CDR1 MNHEY, CDR2 SVGEGT. The ends lost 6 bases at V and 5 bases at J; junction bases unmatched: 7. The CDR3 runs to 15 residues. The CDR3 sequence is CASSSSGRGHNEQFF. The CDR3 region has the DNA TGTGCCAGCAGCTCTAGCGGGAGAGGACACAATGAGCAGTTCTTC.

This sequence joins TRBV6-5 and TRBJ1-2, with D possibly TRBD1 on 5 matching bases. CDR1 and CDR2 from the germline V gene are MNHEY and SVGAGI. CDR3 length equals 13 residues. Trimming cost V 1 base and J 7 bases, with 10 bases left between them. This CDR3 is CASSYYRQSGYTF. The CDR3 DNA is TGTGCCAGCAGTTACTACCGACAGAGTGGCTACACCTTC.

This rearrangement joins TRBV5-4 to TRBJ2-1; TRBD2 matches at 9 bases. V dropped 3 bases and J dropped 13; count of bases not matched to a gene: 5. CDR1 and CDR2 from the germline V gene are SGHNT and YYREEE (reference sequence). This CDR3 contains 12 residues. The DNA for the CDR3 is TGTGCCAGCAGCTGGCGTAGCGGGAGCCAGTTCTTC. It translates to CASSWRSGSQFF.

The rearrangement links TRBV27 to TRBJ2-7; TRBD1 agrees at 8 bases. The germline gives CDR1 MNHEY, CDR2 SMNVEV (reference sequence). Trimming removed 5 bases from V and 3 bases from J; junction bases left unmatched: 12. The CDR3 is 16 amino acids. The CDR3 DNA is TGTGCCAGCAGTATCCACCTAGGACAGGGTAACTACGAGCAGTACTTC. Encoded protein: CASSIHLGQGNYEQYF.

Only a few counts were recorded for this clone. The rearrangement links TRBV27 to TRBJ2-5; 7 nucleotides align to TRBD2. Germline V lookup: CDR1 MNHEY, CDR2 SMNVEV (reference sequence). This CDR3 has 15 amino acids. With V trimmed by 2 bases and J by 7 bases, 10 bases remained unmatched. This chain's CDR3 is CASSLRQGSGGTQYF. The CDR3 DNA reads TGTGCCAGCAGTTTAAGGCAGGGATCGGGGGGGACCCAGTACTTC.

CDR3 loop: CASSRVVVGVLVSGANVLTF. CDR3 DNA sequence: TGTGCCAGCTCACGAGTAGTCGTAGGAGTCCTAGTTTCTGGGGCCAACGTCCTGACTTTC. The chain links TRBV18 to TRBJ2-6; D gene unclear. The V gene's germline CDR1 is KGHSH and CDR2 LQKENI. V shed 4 bases and J shed 1 base, with 23 bases lying between them. This CDR3 comprises 20 residues.